This entry lists 20 T cell receptor beta chains sequenced from one sample in a study of blood T cell repertoires in COVID-19. Sequencing was performed with immunoSEQ multiplex PCR; in TCRdb, only in-frame clones are kept and a portion is missing. Here the sample spans over 250,000 clones, around nine tenths being singletons. The material sequenced was PBMCs or T cells enriched from blood (not recorded which). The receptors here all came from a woman aged 18-30 years who had recovered from COVID-19.

This clone was counted between two and nine times. The chain joins TRBV7-9 to TRBJ2-1; the D gene is possibly TRBD2 (6 bases). V lost 3 bases and J lost 4, with 10 bases in between. CDR3 length: 14 amino acids. Germline values: CDR1 SEHNR, CDR2 FQNEAQ (reference sequence). The CDR3 nucleotides read TGTGCCAGCAGCTTCGGACTACCGTACAATGAGCAGTTCTTC. Amino acid sequence: CASSFGLPYNEQFF.

The chain links TRBV29-1 to TRBJ1-2; 9 nucleotides match TRBD1. The V gene end was trimmed by 6 bases and the J gene end by 6 bases; junction bases not matched to a gene: 11. Germline V gene data show CDR1 as SQVTM and CDR2 as ANQGSEA. The CDR3 sequence is 14 residues long. The CDR3 loop reads CSVNEQGAQDGYTF. CDR3 nucleotides: TGCAGCGTCAATGAACAGGGGGCGCAGGATGGCTACACCTTC.

This chain joins TRBV30 and TRBJ1-4; the D is unclear. Per the germline V gene, CDR1 is GTSNPN and CDR2 is SVGIG (reference sequence). V was shortened by 2 bases and J by 7 bases, with 11 bases between the two germline ends. There are 13 residues in the CDR3. The CDR3 is CAWSRGFGEKLFF. The CDR3 bases are TGTGCCTGGAGTAGAGGGTTCGGTGAAAAACTGTTTTTT.

The rearrangement joins TRBV14 to TRBJ2-7; TRBD2 might be the D (5 bases). Germline CDR1 and CDR2: SGHDN and FVKESK. The CDR3 extends over 15 amino acids. V was pared by 0 bases and J by 2 bases, with 11 bases between. The CDR3 loop is CASSQDVGSAYEQYF. CDR3 nucleotide sequence: TGTGCCAGCAGCCAAGATGTAGGGAGCGCCTACGAGCAGTACTTC.

This chain uses TRBV28 with TRBJ2-7; TRBD2 matches 13 bases. This CDR3 has 13 residues. Germline lookup yields CDR1 MDHEN and CDR2 SYDVKM. J lost 5 bases, V lost 8 bases, and 3 bases had no gene match. CDR3 in amino acids: CASGLAGVNEQYF. The CDR3 DNA follows: TGTGCCAGCGGACTAGCGGGAGTCAACGAGCAGTACTTC.

The chain uses TRBV5-1 and TRBJ1-1; tentatively, D is TRBD1 (6 bases). The CDR3 contains 13 residues. The V gene lost 1 base and the J gene lost 4 bases, with 8 bases spanning the gap. CDR1 SGHRS and CDR2 YFSETQ come from the germline V gene. Here the CDR3 reads CASSLQGTTEAFF. The CDR3 nucleotides read TGCGCCAGCAGCTTGCAGGGGACCACTGAAGCTTTCTTT.

The chain's CDR3 is CASSPPSGRNTDTQYF. The CDR3 DNA reads as TGTGCCAGCAGCCCCCCTAGCGGGCGGAACACAGATACGCAGTATTTT. V gene TRBV7-9 combines with J gene TRBJ2-3; 8 bases align to TRBD2. CDR1 is SEHNR and CDR2 is FQNEAQ in the germline V gene (reference sequence). J gave up 2 bases and V 5 bases, and 9 bases lay outside the gene matches. CDR3 size: 16 residues.

V gene TRBV29-1 combines with J gene TRBJ1-2; 8 positions match TRBD1. This CDR3 region has 13 residues. J lost 6 bases, V lost 5 bases, and 8 bases had no gene match. The germline CDR1 and CDR2 sequences are SQVTM and ANQGSEA. The CDR3 bases are TGCAGCGTTTCAGGGGGCGTACAGCATGGCTACACCTTC. Translated, it gives CSVSGGVQHGYTF.

The chain joins TRBV5-6 to TRBJ2-7; TRBD1 matches 10 bases. The germline V gene encodes CDR1 SGHDT and CDR2 YYEEEE. J was trimmed by 4 bases and V by 5 bases; bases with no gene match: 12. The CDR3 extends over 16 amino acids. CDR3 sequence: CASRSTGGEPFYEQYF. DNA for the CDR3: TGTGCCAGCAGGTCGACAGGGGGCGAACCTTTTTACGAGCAGTACTTC.

The chain has TRBV5-1 and TRBJ2-1, with 7 bases fitting TRBD1. Trimming cost V 4 bases and J 10 bases; bases outside gene matches: 11. The CDR3 spans 14 residues. From germline, CDR1 is SGHRS and CDR2 YFSETQ. In nucleotides, the CDR3 is TGCGCCAGCAGCCCTACAGGGGCCCTGGGGGAGCAGTTCTTC. It encodes CASSPTGALGEQFF.

The chain uses TRBV7-2 and TRBJ2-7, with 12 nucleotides matching TRBD1. CDR1 is SGHTA, CDR2 FQGNSA, per germline. Unmatched junction bases numbered 11, after V lost 5 bases and J lost 9 bases. The CDR3 runs to 15 residues. The CDR3 DNA is TGTGCCAGCAGCCCCACACCGGGACAGGGGGCTAGGCAGTACTTC. Protein sequence: CASSPTPGQGARQYF. Filled out from reference TRBV7-2 and TRBJ2-7, the complete variable domain reads GAGVSQSPSNKVTEKGKDVELRCDPISGHTALYWYRQSLGQGLEFLIYFQGNSAPDKSGLPSDRFSAERTGGSVSTLTIQRTQQEDSAVYLCASSPTPGQGARQYFGPGTRLTVT.

The CDR3, as DNA: TGTGCCAGTAGTGTACAGGGGACGTCTGGGGCCAACGTCCTGACTTTC. Protein sequence: CASSVQGTSGANVLTF. The J gene is TRBJ2-6, the V gene TRBV19, with 7 bases matching TRBD1. The CDR3 loop spans 16 amino acids. The V gene end was trimmed by 5 bases and the J gene end by 1 base; junction bases not matched to a gene: 5. Germline V gives CDR1 LNHDA, CDR2 SQIVND (reference sequence).

This chain uses TRBV4-1 with TRBJ2-7, with a weak D call TRBD2 (5 bases). Germline loops: CDR1 MGHRA, CDR2 YSYEKL. This CDR3 is 17 amino acids long. Trimming removed 1 base from V and 3 bases from J, with 19 bases in between. The CDR3 DNA reads TGCGCCAGCAGCCAAGTTCATTCCGGGATGGCCCTCTACGAGCAGTACTTC. Translating gives CASSQVHSGMALYEQYF.

In this sample, this clone turned up a few times. The chain is built from TRBV5-1 and TRBJ1-5; a weak D match, TRBD1 (6 bases). Germline V gene data show CDR1 as SGHRS and CDR2 as YFSETQ. Trimming removed 1 base at V and 5 bases at J, with 7 bases between. The CDR3 is made up of 13 amino acids. CDR3 region: CASSLNRDQPQHF. CDR3 coding DNA: TGCGCCAGCAGCTTGAACAGGGATCAGCCCCAGCATTTT.

This chain connects TRBV28 to TRBJ1-5; tentatively, D is TRBD1 (6 bases). Germline V gene lookup returns CDR1 MDHEN and CDR2 SYDVKM. The CDR3 has 13 amino acids. V lost 8 bases and J 5 bases, leaving 13 bases between the germline ends. The CDR3 sequence is CASRSGTYQPQHF. The CDR3 DNA reads as TGTGCCAGCCGTTCCGGGACATATCAGCCCCAGCATTTT.

The chain employs TRBV11-2 and TRBJ2-3, with a weak D call TRBD2 (6 bases). This CDR3 region has 11 residues. Trimming took 3 bases from V and 12 from J, leaving 10 bases between them. Germline V gene lookup returns CDR1 SGHAT and CDR2 FQNNGV. CDR3 nucleotides: TGTGCCAGCAGCTTTGGGACTTCACAGTATTTT. This codes for CASSFGTSQYF.

This rearrangement joins TRBV7-2 to TRBJ1-4; TRBD1 aligns across 7 bases. The CDR3 sequence is 16 residues long. Germline V gene lookup returns CDR1 SGHTA and CDR2 FQGNSA. The V gene end was trimmed by 5 bases and the J gene end by 0 bases; junction bases not matched to a gene: 6. CDR3 amino acids: CASSLTGTPTNEKLFF. CDR3 bases: TGTGCCAGCAGCCTGACAGGGACCCCAACTAATGAAAAACTGTTTTTT.

This clone was observed a single time. V and J are TRBV7-9 and TRBJ2-5; TRBD2 agrees at 8 bases. The J segment lost 5 bases and the V segment lost 3 bases, leaving 14 bases of the junction unmatched. Germline V gene lookup returns CDR1 SEHNR and CDR2 FQNEAQ (reference sequence). CDR3 length: 17 amino acids. CDR3 sequence reads: CASSFPWERGIGETQYF. The CDR3 DNA reads as TGTGCCAGCAGCTTCCCGTGGGAGCGGGGGATAGGCGAGACCCAGTACTTC.

This rearrangement joins TRBV6-5 to TRBJ1-5; no reliable D call. The CDR3 totals 15 residues. Germline V lookup: CDR1 MNHEY, CDR2 SVGAGI. V shed 7 bases and J shed 0 bases, with 13 bases lying between them. Written as DNA, the CDR3 is TGTGCCAGCATTCTGAGGATTGCTAGCAATCAGCCCCAGCATTTT. Residues: CASILRIASNQPQHF.

The V gene is TRBV19, the J gene TRBJ1-6; 7 positions agree with TRBD1. The germline gives CDR1 LNHDA, CDR2 SQIVND (reference sequence). The CDR3 has 14 residues. Trimming at V came to 7 bases and at J to 5 bases, leaving 5 bases not matched to a gene. The CDR3, as DNA: TGTGCCAGTACAGGGGGTAGGAATAATTCACCCCTCCACTTT. Its translation: CASTGGRNNSPLHF.